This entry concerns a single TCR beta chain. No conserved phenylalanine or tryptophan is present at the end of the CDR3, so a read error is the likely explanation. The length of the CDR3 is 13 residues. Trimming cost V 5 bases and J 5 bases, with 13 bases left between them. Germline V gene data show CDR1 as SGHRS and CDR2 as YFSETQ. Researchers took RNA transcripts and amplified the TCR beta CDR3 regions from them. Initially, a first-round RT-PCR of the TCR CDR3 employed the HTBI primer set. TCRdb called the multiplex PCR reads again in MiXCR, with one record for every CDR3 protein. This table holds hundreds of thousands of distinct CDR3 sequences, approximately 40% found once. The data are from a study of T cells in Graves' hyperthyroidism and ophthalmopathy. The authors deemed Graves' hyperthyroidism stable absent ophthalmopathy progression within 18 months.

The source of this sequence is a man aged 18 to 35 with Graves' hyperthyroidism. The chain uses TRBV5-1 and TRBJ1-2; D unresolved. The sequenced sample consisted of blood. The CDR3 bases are TGCGCCAGCAGTTCCGACACACCATATGGCTACACCCTC. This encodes CASSSDTPYGYTL.